This T cell receptor (beta chain) emerged from a study of blood T cell repertoires in COVID-19 (dated by TCRdb to about 2020). For the wider study: Collaborator samples came from the United States, Italy and Spain and covered acute and convalescent phases of COVID-19. The prospective study material was composed of cDNA or gDNA derived from T cells, B-cell-depleted T cells, or PBMCs. The dataset comprised deeply sampled blood TCRbeta repertoires from subjects exposed to, actively infected with, or recovered from COVID-19. The repertoires were released in a freely available public database meant as a resource for research on the immune response to SARS-CoV-2. The samples were drawn from the first 160 participants of the ongoing ImmuneRACE study and from roughly 1,300 subjects provided by 6 global collaborators. Sample metadata almost always included a de-identified subject ID, COVID-19 status, age in years and sex. Where available, HLA class I and class II types were obtained from metadata supplied by the sample provider rather than from assay-based typing. Findings and caveats that apply to the study as a whole: How much clinical and demographic metadata was included differed by source and by participant, and the metadata was provided uncurated.

From cysteine to phenylalanine, the CDR3 is 14 amino acids long. The sequence is cut down to CDR3 DNA, 42 bases in frame from base 1. CDR1 and CDR2 are read off the germline V gene as MGHRA and YSYEKL. A distance of 14 bases separates the germline ends of V and J, which lose 1 base and 7 bases respectively. One collaborating source in Seattle enrolled patients while the patients were actively infected and followed the patients over time throughout the course of disease. Each collaborating institution followed its own protocols to collect whole blood in K2EDTA tubes. For TCRbeta analysis, collaborator samples were shipped as frozen whole blood, as isolated PBMCs, or as DNA extracted from either sample type. The immunoSEQ Assay, a bias-controlled multiplex PCR, was used to amplify TCRbeta CDR3 regions from genomic DNA. Regarding the original processing steps: The number of nucleated cells in each sample was estimated from the amplification of reference gene primers within the assay. To quantify the absolute abundance of each unique TCRbeta CDR3 rearrangement, sequence reads were collapsed and filtered. For each sample, productive Simpson clonality was calculated as the square root of Simpson's diversity index across productive rearrangements. TCRdb limited this immuneACCESS table to in-frame rearrangements with V and J called. A share of clones is missing; checked studies link under half to unresolved V genes, and the rest is unexplained. D and trimming come from the DNA, and the V and J calls and clone size come from that table. This sample has tens of thousands of clones in its table, and 89% of those were observed once. The ten largest clones take up more than 5% of the sample.

A word on this clone: The target of this receptor is not known. It has no much larger one-base neighbor in the sample; base qualities were not kept.

Sequencing was done on a sample of peripheral blood. The receptor comes from a man between 60 and 75 years old with COVID-19, enrolled during active disease. The V and J segments used are TRBV4-1 and TRBJ2-7; possibly the D gene is TRBD1, per 5 matching bases. The sequence in DNA is TGCGCCAGCAGCCAAGGGGTACAGTCAGGGGAGCAGTACTTC. Its translation reads: CASSQGVQSGEQYF.